Described below is a single TCR beta chain sequence and its context. The antigen is not known. CDR3 length: 15 amino acids. Trimming shortened V by 0 bases and J by 8 bases, and 16 bases separated the two germline ends. CDR1 and CDR2 from the germline V gene are ENHRY and SYGVKD. This sample is drawn from a study of tumor-infiltrating lymphocytes in localized non-small cell lung cancer. Findings and caveats of the study: Tumors had more T cell infiltration than uninvolved lung, per TCRbeta sequencing and CD3 counts.

The data were produced by immunoSEQ multiplex PCR, yet TCRdb's version contains in-frame clones alone and is incomplete. The top ten clones hold 12% of a sample with about 7,200 clones, around 60% of them seen once. What was sequenced was lung tumor tissue. The chain carries TRBV10-3 and TRBJ1-2; D is possibly TRBD1 (5 bases). The sequence derives from a human donor with non-small cell lung cancer. The CDR3 loop is CAISESTRGDDGYTF. The DNA of the CDR3 is TGTGCCATCAGTGAGTCGACTCGAGGGGACGACGGCTACACCTTC.